Following are 11 T cell receptor beta chains from one sample sequenced in a study of radiation and T cells in renal cell carcinoma. This sample's time point: blood 4 weeks post-SBRT, at nephrectomy. Treatment meaning: 15 Gy SBRT to primary tumor, nephrectomy 4 weeks later. Sequencing was performed with immunoSEQ multiplex PCR; in TCRdb, only in-frame clones are kept and a portion is missing. The sample shows 130,000 to 150,000 clones, approximately 86% of them seen only once. Sequenced here: blood, sampled from a patient whose treatment included radiotherapy and nephrectomy. The receptors derive from a woman in her forties or fifties with renal cell carcinoma.

The V gene is TRBV19, the J gene TRBJ1-5, with D perhaps TRBD1 (6 bases). V was clipped by 3 bases and J by 4 bases, with 16 bases between them. The CDR3 contains 16 residues. In germline, CDR1 is LNHDA, CDR2 SQIVND (reference sequence). CDR3 coding DNA: TGTGCCAGTAGTATGATACGGGGACAAGTAAATCAGCCCCAGCATTTT. It encodes CASSMIRGQVNQPQHF.

The table lists this clone with a few counts. The chain has TRBV4-3 and TRBJ1-1, with D perhaps matching TRBD1 (5 bases). CDR3 length: 17 residues. The germline gives CDR1 LGHNA, CDR2 YSLEER. V lost 0 bases and J 0 bases, leaving 14 bases between the germline ends. CDR3 sequence (DNA): TGCGCCAGCAGCCAAGAAACGGGGGACGGAATGAACACTGAAGCTTTCTTT. Encoded protein: CASSQETGDGMNTEAFF.

The V and J genes are TRBV5-6 and TRBJ2-2; D gene uncertain. The V and J ends lost 0 bases and 1 base respectively, with 10 bases between them. CDR1 SGHDT and CDR2 YYEEEE come from the germline V gene. This CDR3 is built from 16 residues. The CDR3 DNA reads as TGTGCCAGCAGCTTGGATGCTGGGTTGAACACCGGGGAGCTGTTTTTT. Its translation: CASSLDAGLNTGELFF.

Note on this clone: Other DNA sequences in this sample translate to the same CDR3. V is TRBV5-1 and J is TRBJ2-7; no firm D call. V lost 4 bases to trimming and J lost 0 bases, with 2 bases between them. From germline, CDR1 is SGHRS and CDR2 YFSETQ. The CDR3 is 11 amino acids. CDR3 coding DNA: TGCGCCAGCAGCGACTCCTACGAGCAGTACTTC. This encodes CASSDSYEQYF.

The chain recombines TRBV28 with TRBJ2-4; TRBD2 matches 7 bases. This CDR3 is built from 14 residues. Germline CDR1 and CDR2: MDHEN and SYDVKM. V lost 6 bases, J lost 2 bases, and 4 bases stayed unmatched. In DNA, the CDR3 is TGTGCCAGCAGCACTAGCGTTCCCAAAAACATTCAGTACTTC. It is translated as CASSTSVPKNIQYF.

The J gene is TRBJ2-1, the V gene TRBV7-3, with TRBD2 matching over 9 bases. Germline CDR1 and CDR2: SGHTA and FQGTGA. CDR3 length: 14 amino acids. The junction had 4 bases not matched to a gene; V was cut back by 5 bases and J by 5 bases. Written as DNA, the CDR3 is TGTGCCAGCAGCAAGGGACTAGCAAACAATGAGCAGTTCTTC. Translation gives CASSKGLANNEQFF.

The rearrangement uses TRBV19 and TRBJ1-5, with a weak D call TRBD1 (6 bases). The CDR3 runs 15 residues. In germline, CDR1 is LNHDA, CDR2 SQIVND (reference sequence). V was pared by 3 bases and J by 7 bases, with 16 bases between. In DNA, the CDR3 is TGTGCCAGTAGTATGGACACAGGGAGGGGGCAGCCCCAGCATTTT. Translated, it gives CASSMDTGRGQPQHF.

V and J are TRBV19 and TRBJ2-1; the D gene is possibly TRBD1 (6 bases). CDR3 size: 14 residues. The V and J ends lost 4 bases and 8 bases respectively, with 15 bases between them. Looked up from germline, CDR1 is LNHDA and CDR2 is SQIVND (reference sequence). The chain's CDR3 is CASSNYRAEDEQFF. DNA for the CDR3: TGTGCCAGTAGTAATTACAGGGCTGAGGATGAGCAGTTCTTC.

This clone was observed a few times. The V call is TRBV5-6, the J call TRBJ1-5; TRBD1 matches 7 bases. Unmatched junction bases numbered 5, after V lost 0 bases and J lost 5 bases. The CDR3 consists of 15 residues. Germline values: CDR1 SGHDT, CDR2 YYEEEE. The CDR3 DNA is TGTGCCAGCAGCTTGGGGCAGGGGGTAGATCAGCCCCAGCATTTT. Translation: CASSLGQGVDQPQHF.

V usage is TRBV7-9 and J usage is TRBJ2-1, with D maybe TRBD2 (6 bases). The CDR3 has 12 amino acids. V gave up 1 base and J gave up 16 bases, with 14 bases separating them. In germline, CDR1 is SEHNR, CDR2 FQNEAQ (reference sequence). The CDR3 protein is CASSLVADRGFF. CDR3 in DNA: TGTGCCAGCAGCTTAGTAGCGGACCGGGGTTTCTTC. The entire variable domain, with the rest obtained from reference TRBV7-9 and TRBJ2-1, is as follows: DTGVSQNPRHKITKRGQNVTFRCDPISEHNRLYWYRQTLGQGPEFLTYFQNEAQLEKSRLLSDRFSAERPKGSFSTLEIQRTEQGDSAMYLCASSLVADRGFFGPGTRLTVL.

J is TRBJ1-2 and V is TRBV6-1; D unresolved. Trimming removed 1 base from V and 4 bases from J, with 4 bases in between. Germline V gene sequence: CDR1 MNHNS, CDR2 SASEGT. This CDR3 is built from 12 residues. The CDR3 DNA reads as TGTGCCAGCAGTGAAGGCAGCTATGGCTACACCTTC. It translates to CASSEGSYGYTF.